Below, one TCR beta chain is given with its context. The data are from a study of blood T cells in healthy people across ages. CDR1 and CDR2 from the germline V gene are LNHNV and YYDKDF (reference sequence). The CDR3 contains 16 residues. Germline trimming cut 6 bases from V and 4 bases from J; bases unmatched to any gene: 14. Together with a sample-barcoded 5' primer, a J-beta primer mix was included in a second PCR lasting about 7 to 12 cycles. One entry per CDR3 protein results from TCRdb running MiXCR on the 5' RACE reads. The sample shows around 1,000,000 distinct CDR3 sequences, under 30% of them seen only once. A further study also used this sample, focusing on T cells of mothers and their children. That investigation notes: Slightly, though not significantly, more overlap was seen in related than in unrelated mother-child pairs.

The sequence derives from a girl aged 2 to 9 in good health. The chain combines TRBV15 with TRBJ2-7; 8 bases are a match to TRBD2. Input material: blood. Written as DNA, the CDR3 is TGTGCCACCAGTCCCGGGGGGGCCTTTCCTGTTTACGAGCAGTACTTC. This codes for CATSPGGAFPVYEQYF.